This note documents a single TCR beta chain sequence. Everyone who took part was roughly 18 to 89 years old, and they came from over 20 US areas. This table comes from immunoSEQ multiplex PCR, and its TCRdb copy is limited to in-frame clones, with some not included. The sample lists about 280,000 clones; around 90% were seen once. This sample is drawn from a study of blood T cell repertoires in COVID-19. The CDR3 is 17 amino acids. Trimming shortened V by 4 bases and J by 4 bases, and 22 bases separated the two germline ends. Germline V gene data show CDR1 as MDHEN and CDR2 as SYDVKM. V is TRBV28 and J is TRBJ1-2, with D maybe TRBD1 (6 bases). This TCR came from an older woman in a cohort exposed to, infected with or recovered from COVID-19 (not recorded which). The specimen sequenced was PBMCs or T cells enriched from blood (not recorded which). The CDR3 loop is CASSSGQLINYTYGYTF. CDR3 DNA sequence: TGTGCCAGCAGTTCCGGACAGCTGATTAACTATACCTATGGCTACACCTTC.